The sequence of this T cell receptor beta chain was determined in a study of spatial heterogeneity in lung cancer. General study findings and limits: In tumors, expanded intratumoral alpha and beta TCR counts tracked mutation counts.

Specified time point: sample taken at primary tumor resection. CDR1 is SGHTA, CDR2 FQGTGA, per germline. Losses at the gene ends were 6 bases for V and 7 bases for J; bases not matched to a gene: 15. The CDR3 has 16 residues. Each CDR3 protein gets one entry after TCRdb re-called the 5' RACE reads with MiXCR. The table records 8,000 to 10,000 distinct CDR3 sequences, about 9% of them present only once. This clonotype was counted ten times or more. What it binds is unknown. The starting material was lung tumor tissue, obtained at surgery. V gene TRBV7-3 combines with J gene TRBJ2-1; 7 nucleotides align to TRBD1. The sequence was collected from a female donor with early-stage non-small cell lung cancer. The CDR3 region is CASSSNRGGLQNEQFF. The CDR3 DNA reads TGTGCCAGCAGTTCTAACCGAGGGGGCCTTCAGAATGAGCAGTTCTTC.